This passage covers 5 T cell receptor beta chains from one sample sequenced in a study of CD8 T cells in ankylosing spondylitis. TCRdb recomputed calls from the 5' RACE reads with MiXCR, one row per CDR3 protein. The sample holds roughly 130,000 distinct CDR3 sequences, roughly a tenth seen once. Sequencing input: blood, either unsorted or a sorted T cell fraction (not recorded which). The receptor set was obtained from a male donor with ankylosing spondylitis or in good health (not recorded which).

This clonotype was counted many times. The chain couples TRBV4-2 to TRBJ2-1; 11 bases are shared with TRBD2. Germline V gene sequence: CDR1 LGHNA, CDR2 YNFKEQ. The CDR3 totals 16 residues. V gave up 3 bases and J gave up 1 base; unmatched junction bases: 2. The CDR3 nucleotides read TGTGCCAGCAGCCAGGGACTAGCGGCTTCCTACAATGAGCAGTTCTTC. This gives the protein CASSQGLAASYNEQFF.

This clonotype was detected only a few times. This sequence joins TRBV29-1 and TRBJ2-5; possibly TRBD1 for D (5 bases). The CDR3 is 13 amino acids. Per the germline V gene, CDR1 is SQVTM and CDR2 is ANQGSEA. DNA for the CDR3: TGCAGTGGATCTTTGGGGCCAGGAGAGACCCAGTACTTC. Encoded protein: CSGSLGPGETQYF.

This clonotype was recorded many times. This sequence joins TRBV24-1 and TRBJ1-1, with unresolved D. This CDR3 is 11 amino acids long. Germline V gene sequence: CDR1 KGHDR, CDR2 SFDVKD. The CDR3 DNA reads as TGTGCGCGGGTGCCCCACACTGAAGCTTTCTTT. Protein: CARVPHTEAFF.

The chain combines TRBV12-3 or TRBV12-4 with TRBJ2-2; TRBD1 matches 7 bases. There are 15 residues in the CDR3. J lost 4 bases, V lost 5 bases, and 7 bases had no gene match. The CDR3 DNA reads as TGTGCCAGCAGTCCACAGGGGTGGGGCACCGGGGAGCTGTTTTTT. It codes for CASSPQGWGTGELFF.

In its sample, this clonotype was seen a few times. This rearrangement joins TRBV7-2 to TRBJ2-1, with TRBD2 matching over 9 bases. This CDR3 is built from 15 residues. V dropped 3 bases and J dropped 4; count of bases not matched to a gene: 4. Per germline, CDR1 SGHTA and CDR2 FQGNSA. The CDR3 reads CASSFSGSGYNEQFF. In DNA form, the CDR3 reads TGTGCCAGCAGCTTTAGCGGGAGTGGGTACAATGAGCAGTTCTTC.